One sample yielded the 22 T cell receptor beta chains listed below, sequenced in a study of technical replicates of blood from a handful of donors (dated by TCRdb to about 2017). The library was built by means of the immunoSEQ multiplex PCR assay. Held by TCRdb, this immuneACCESS table contains in-frame sequences only and omits some clones. Under half of the omission traces to an unresolved V gene where checked; the cause of the rest is unknown. Here the sample has over 75,000 clones; approximately 96% occur a single time. The top ten constitute 0.29% of the sample. The sample comprised T cells isolated from PBMCs. These receptors all come from a human donor in good health.

The chain has TRBV9 and TRBJ2-1, with a weak D call TRBD2 (6 bases). This CDR3 has 13 amino acids. The germline gives CDR1 SGDLS, CDR2 YYNGEE. V lost 4 bases, J lost 9 bases, and 14 bases lay in between. The CDR3 protein is CASSLGGGGEQFF. As DNA, the CDR3 is TGTGCCAGCAGCTTGGGGGGAGGTGGTGAGCAGTTCTTC.

The chain joins TRBV11-2 to TRBJ2-3; 12 bases agree with TRBD2. Unmatched junction bases numbered 8, after V lost 5 bases and J lost 2 bases. The germline V gene has CDR1 SGHAT and CDR2 FQNNGV. CDR3 length equals 17 residues. CDR3 nucleotides: TGTGCCAGCAGCACCCCCGGACTAGCGGGGAACACAGATACGCAGTATTTT. It codes for CASSTPGLAGNTDTQYF.

The chain joins TRBV10-3 to TRBJ2-7; D gene ambiguous. CDR1 is ENHRY and CDR2 is SYGVKD in the germline V gene. The CDR3 totals 11 residues. Trimming shortened V by 8 bases and J by 5 bases, and 10 bases separated the two germline ends. CDR3: CAIRRGDEQYF. DNA of the CDR3: TGTGCCATCCGGCGAGGAGACGAGCAGTACTTC.

This rearrangement joins TRBV28 to TRBJ1-1, with 7 bases matching TRBD1. Germline V gives CDR1 MDHEN, CDR2 SYDVKM. The V and J ends lost 6 bases and 1 base, in that order; junction bases with no gene match: 5. This CDR3 has 14 residues. Written as DNA, the CDR3 is TGTGCCAGCAGGTTCCGGGACAGGAACACTGAAGCTTTCTTT. This sequence encodes CASRFRDRNTEAFF. Based on the CDR3 plus reference TRBV28 and TRBJ1-1, the full variable domain is DVKVTQSSRYLVKRTGEKVFLECVQDMDHENMFWYRQDPGLGLRLIYFSYDVKMKEKGDIPEGYSVSREKKERFSLILESASTNQTSMYLCASRFRDRNTEAFFGQGTRLTVV.

The gene calls are TRBV7-2 and TRBJ2-4; 10 bases fit TRBD2. The germline gives CDR1 SGHTA, CDR2 FQGNSA. The CDR3 totals 16 residues. V dropped 4 bases and J dropped 0; count of bases not matched to a gene: 3. This CDR3 reads CASSSGTSVAKNIQYF. The DNA of the CDR3 is TGTGCCAGCAGCTCGGGGACTAGCGTAGCCAAAAACATTCAGTACTTC. The whole variable domain, filled in from reference TRBV7-2 and TRBJ2-4, reads GAGVSQSPSNKVTEKGKDVELRCDPISGHTALYWYRQSLGQGLEFLIYFQGNSAPDKSGLPSDRFSAERTGGSVSTLTIQRTQQEDSAVYLCASSSGTSVAKNIQYFGAGTRLSVL.

This clone was counted a single time. The chain has TRBV7-8 and TRBJ2-7; 8 positions match TRBD1. V gave up 2 bases and J gave up 3 bases; unmatched junction bases: 3. Germline V gene sequence: CDR1 SGHVS, CDR2 FQNEAQ. The CDR3 consists of 14 residues. In DNA, the CDR3 is TGTGCCAGCAGCTTATTGGGACAGGACTACGAGCAGTACTTC. Translated: CASSLLGQDYEQYF.

The V gene is TRBV5-1, the J gene TRBJ2-7; maybe TRBD1 (5 bases). V dropped 2 bases and J dropped 4 bases, with 10 bases sitting between them. The CDR3 is 13 residues long. Germline V lookup: CDR1 SGHRS, CDR2 YFSETQ. CDR3 residues: CASSLTGIYEQYF. CDR3 bases: TGCGCCAGCAGCTTAACAGGCATTTACGAGCAGTACTTC.

The chain employs TRBV11-2 and TRBJ2-1; the D is unclear. Germline V gene sequence: CDR1 SGHAT, CDR2 FQNNGV. The CDR3 consists of 13 residues. V was shortened by 1 base and J by 9 bases, with 10 bases between the two germline ends. The CDR3 reads CASSLVIGGEQFF. The DNA of the CDR3 is TGTGCCAGCAGCTTAGTCATAGGCGGTGAGCAGTTCTTC.

This clone was seen more than once but under ten times. This sequence joins TRBV29-1 and TRBJ2-2, with TRBD2 matching over 11 bases. After removal of 6 bases from V and 5 bases from J, the junction contained 8 bases not matched to a gene. Germline-derived CDR1 and CDR2 are SQVTM and ANQGSEA. This CDR3 spans 15 amino acids. The CDR3 protein is CSVGPLAGGTGELFF. The CDR3, as DNA: TGCAGCGTGGGGCCGCTAGCGGGAGGAACCGGGGAGCTGTTTTTT.

V and J are TRBV5-1 and TRBJ2-7, with 8 bases lining up with TRBD2. From germline, CDR1 is SGHRS and CDR2 YFSETQ. J gave up 0 bases and V 2 bases, and 4 bases lay outside the gene matches. This CDR3 is built from 15 residues. CDR3: CASSFSSGSSYEQYF. In nucleotides, the CDR3 is TGCGCCAGCAGCTTCAGCAGCGGGAGCTCCTACGAGCAGTACTTC.

This chain connects TRBV28 to TRBJ2-7; 10 bases match TRBD1. Unmatched junction bases numbered 5, after V lost 10 bases and J lost 2 bases. The CDR3 is made up of 13 amino acids. Germline CDR1 reads MDHEN; CDR2 reads SYDVKM. CDR3 bases: TGTGCCACCTTAGACAGGGGGCCCTACGAGCAGTACTTC. Residues: CATLDRGPYEQYF.

The rearrangement joins TRBV10-3 to TRBJ2-1, with TRBD2 identical over 13 bases. Germline V gene sequence: CDR1 ENHRY, CDR2 SYGVKD. Losses at the gene ends were 10 bases for V and 7 bases for J; bases not matched to a gene: 4. The CDR3 covers 13 residues. The CDR3 DNA follows: TGTGCCACCGGGACTAGCGGGATAAATGAGCAGTTCTTC. Translated, it gives CATGTSGINEQFF.

V is TRBV6-5 and J is TRBJ2-5, with D possibly matching TRBD2 (5 bases). V shed 3 bases and J shed 5 bases, with 13 bases lying between them. CDR1 and CDR2 (germline): MNHEY, SVGAGI. The CDR3 extends over 14 amino acids. The CDR3 spells CASSYFLAVETQYF. The CDR3 region has the DNA TGTGCCAGCAGTTATTTTCTAGCCGTGGAGACCCAGTACTTC.

The chain couples TRBV16 to TRBJ1-1; D possibly corresponds to TRBD1 (5 bases). V was cut by 4 bases and J by 4 bases, with 10 bases left in between. Germline V gene data show CDR1 as KGHSY and CDR2 as FQNENV. CDR3 length: 13 amino acids. CDR3 DNA sequence: TGTGCCAGCAGCCTTTCAGGGTTCACTGAAGCTTTCTTT. It is translated as CASSLSGFTEAFF.

The chain couples TRBV28 to TRBJ2-2; TRBD2 matches at 9 bases. J gave up 1 base and V 6 bases, and 12 bases lay outside the gene matches. Germline V gene data show CDR1 as MDHEN and CDR2 as SYDVKM. CDR3 length: 18 residues. The CDR3 DNA sequence: TGTGCCAGCAGCTGGTCTAGGCGGGAGGGTTTGAACACCGGGGAGCTGTTTTTT. Protein product: CASSWSRREGLNTGELFF.

This clone was found once. V usage is TRBV5-6 and J usage is TRBJ2-7; 8 bases fit TRBD1. This CDR3 is built from 13 residues. In germline, CDR1 is SGHDT, CDR2 YYEEEE. V lost 5 bases and J lost 11; bases outside the gene matches: 12. Here the CDR3 DNA reads TGTGCCAGCAGGTTTACGGGACAGGCAGAAGAGTACTTC. It specifies CASRFTGQAEEYF.

This clone was counted only a few times. The genes are TRBV28 and TRBJ1-2, with D possibly matching TRBD1 (5 bases). The germline V and J ends were trimmed by 1 base and 4 bases, with 13 bases remaining between them. CDR3 length equals 15 residues. Germline V gives CDR1 MDHEN, CDR2 SYDVKM. CDR3 region: CASSLSLGGSYGYTF. Written as DNA, the CDR3 is TGTGCCAGCAGTTTATCTTTGGGGGGGAGCTATGGCTACACCTTC.

This chain joins TRBV5-1 and TRBJ1-2; TRBD1 aligns across 10 bases. Per the germline V gene, CDR1 is SGHRS and CDR2 is YFSETQ. The CDR3 is made up of 16 amino acids. V gave up 5 bases and J gave up 4 bases; unmatched junction bases: 11. This CDR3 reads CASRFEARTGGYGYTF. The CDR3 DNA reads TGCGCCAGCAGGTTTGAGGCAAGGACAGGGGGCTATGGCTACACCTTC. Full variable domain (rest looked up from reference TRBV5-1 and TRBJ1-2): KAGVTQTPRYLIKTRGQQVTLSCSPISGHRSVSWYQQTPGQGLQFLFEYFSETQRNKGNFPGRFSGRQFSNSRSEMNVSTLELGDSALYLCASRFEARTGGYGYTFGSGTRLTVV.

The chain combines TRBV11-3 with TRBJ2-3; 7 bases are a match to TRBD1. Germline-derived CDR1 and CDR2 are SGHNT and YENEEA. V dropped 5 bases and J dropped 4; count of bases not matched to a gene: 9. The CDR3 is 15 residues long. CDR3 region: CASSQTGSPADTQYF. The CDR3 DNA reads TGTGCCAGCAGCCAGACAGGGTCCCCCGCAGATACGCAGTATTTT.

The chain employs TRBV4-3 and TRBJ2-1; maybe TRBD2 (6 bases). Germline-derived CDR1 and CDR2 are LGHNA and YSLEER. This CDR3 contains 15 residues. The V and J ends lost 4 bases and 7 bases respectively, with 17 bases between them. Here the CDR3 reads CASSLSGAGRNEQFF. In DNA form, the CDR3 reads TGCGCCAGCAGCCTATCTGGCGCGGGGCGAAATGAGCAGTTCTTC.

V gene TRBV5-4 combines with J gene TRBJ2-1; 7 bases line up with TRBD2. The CDR3 loop spans 18 amino acids. Germline V gene sequence: CDR1 SGHNT, CDR2 YYREEE (reference sequence). V was clipped by 1 base and J by 8 bases; unmatched bases: 18. DNA of the CDR3: TGTGCCAGCAGCTTGCAAGTGGTAAGCAGTCTAGGGAGGGATGAGCAGTTCTTC. Translating it yields CASSLQVVSSLGRDEQFF.

In its sample, this clone was seen once. In DNA, the CDR3 is TGTGCCAGCAGTTACTCGGTCGGTGGAGCGACCCAGTACTTC. Amino acid sequence: CASSYSVGGATQYF. The V gene is TRBV6-5, the J gene TRBJ2-5; D is ambiguous. CDR3 length: 14 amino acids. Trimming stripped 0 bases from V and 7 bases from J, with 12 bases between. Looked up from germline, CDR1 is MNHEY and CDR2 is SVGAGI.